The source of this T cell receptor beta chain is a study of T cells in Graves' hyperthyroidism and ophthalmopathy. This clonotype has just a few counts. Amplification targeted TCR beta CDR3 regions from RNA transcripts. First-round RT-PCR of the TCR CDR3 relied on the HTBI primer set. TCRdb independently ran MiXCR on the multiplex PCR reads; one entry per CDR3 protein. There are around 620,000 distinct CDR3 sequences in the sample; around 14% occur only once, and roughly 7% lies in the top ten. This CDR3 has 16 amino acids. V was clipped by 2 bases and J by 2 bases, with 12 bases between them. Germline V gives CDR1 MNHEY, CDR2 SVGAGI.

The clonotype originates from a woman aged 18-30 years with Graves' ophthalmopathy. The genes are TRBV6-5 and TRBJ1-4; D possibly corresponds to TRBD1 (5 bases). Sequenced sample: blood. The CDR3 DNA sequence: TGTGCCAGCAGTTACACATCAGGGTTTACTAATGAAAAACTGTTTTTT. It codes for CASSYTSGFTNEKLFF.